This TCR beta chain originates from a study of cytomegalovirus exposure and HLA in healthy donors. About the study: The Caucasian-associated ancestry cluster held over 80% of 398 genotyped donors. Regarding the study as a whole: Associated with HLA alleles at 0.05 false discovery rate in a later analysis were some 18,000 TCR beta sequences. Using the classifier, cytomegalovirus status was reportedly diagnosed with high specificity and sensitivity.

CDR1 is ENHRY, CDR2 SYGVKD, per germline. This CDR3 contains 14 residues. The V end was cut by 3 bases, the J end by 8 bases, with 16 bases between. Researchers ran the PCR with 60 Vbeta and 13 Jbeta primers. This table comes from immunoSEQ multiplex PCR, and its TCRdb copy is limited to in-frame clones, with some not included. Here the sample spans approximately 75,000 clones, 65% to 70% being singletons. In its sample, this clone was seen a few times. Its target is unknown. The receptor's source is a man aged 35 to 55 in good health and CMV-seropositive. Source material: PBMCs. This chain joins TRBV10-3 and TRBJ1-1; D is unresolved. The CDR3 coding sequence is TGTGCCATCAGTGACCCGATTTTGACACAAGAAGCTTTCTTT. Protein: CAISDPILTQEAFF.